The 10 T cell receptor beta chains listed next were all sequenced from one sample in a study of human T cells and chemical hapten exposure (dated by TCRdb to the early 2020s). Taken with the paper, the label for time point translates to: pre-sensitization, week 0. The sample's treatment or condition, from its label and the paper: therapeutic diphenylcyclopropenone sensitization with weekly scalp DPC. The receptor library was made with RACE. Sequencing was carried out with a NextSeq 500. The public reads were run again by TCRdb, first through fastp at Q25 and then through MiXCR, and only productive beta chains were kept. Rows merge per CDR3 protein into single entries with the most common DNA and genes. The sample profile shows about 62,000 distinct CDR3 sequences; 5.5% to 7.5% of them were found once. The ten largest account for approximately 1.6% of the sample. This material consisted of whole blood, taken in connection with sensitization to the hapten diphenylcyclopropenone (DPC). Receptors originate from a woman between 25 and 40 years old with alopecia areata. Some clones in this sample may be carry-over from other donors' samples.

This clonotype turned up a few times. V gene TRBV12-3 or TRBV12-4 combines with J gene TRBJ1-3; tentatively, D is TRBD1 (6 bases). V was pared by 5 bases and J by 1 base, with 12 bases between. This CDR3 is built from 15 residues. CDR3 region: CASSQQGVSGNTIYF. The CDR3 nucleotides are TGTGCCAGCAGTCAACAGGGAGTTTCTGGAAACACCATATATTTT.

This clonotype has at least ten counts. The J gene is TRBJ1-6, the V gene TRBV29-1, with unresolved D. This CDR3 is 11 amino acids long. Germline CDR1 SQVTM, CDR2 ANQGSEA. The V end was cut by 4 bases, the J end by 5 bases, with 3 bases between. This CDR3 reads CSVGDNSPLHF. Here the CDR3 DNA reads TGCAGCGTTGGTGATAATTCACCCCTCCACTTT.

A remark on this clonotype: One base away lies a much larger clone, so this may be a sequencing read error. This sequence joins TRBV29-1 and TRBJ1-1; tentative D call: TRBD1 (6 bases). The CDR3 has 11 residues. Germline V gene sequence: CDR1 SQVTM, CDR2 ANQGSEA. Trimming took 7 bases from V and 8 from J, leaving 14 bases between them. The CDR3: CSAIIGTEAFF. The CDR3 DNA reads as TGCAGCGCCATTATCGGGACAGAAGCTTTCTTT.

This clonotype was picked up many times. CDR3 amino acids: CASSLLAGRTGELFF. The CDR3 bases are TGTGCCAGCAGCTTGCTAGCGGGGCGCACCGGGGAGCTGTTTTTT. This chain connects TRBV7-2 to TRBJ2-2; 9 nucleotides line up with TRBD2. Germline CDR1 is SGHTA and CDR2 is FQGNSA. The CDR3 runs to 15 residues. V lost 3 bases to trimming and J lost 4 bases; unmatched junction nucleotides: 3. The variable domain in full, completed from reference TRBV7-2 and TRBJ2-2, reads GAGVSQSPSNKVTEKGKDVELRCDPISGHTALYWYRQSLGQGLEFLIYFQGNSAPDKSGLPSDRFSAERTGGSVSTLTIQRTQQEDSAVYLCASSLLAGRTGELFFGEGSRLTVL.

The table lists this clonotype with many counts. The chain employs TRBV10-3 and TRBJ2-7; 12 positions match TRBD1. The CDR3 has 16 amino acids. CDR1 ENHRY and CDR2 SYGVKD come from the germline V gene. With V trimmed by 3 bases and J by 4 bases, 7 bases remained unmatched. The CDR3 nucleotides are TGTGCCATCAGTGACCCGAGGGACAGGGGGCGATACGAGCAGTACTTC. Residues: CAISDPRDRGRYEQYF.

V gene TRBV28 combines with J gene TRBJ1-5; TRBD1 agrees at 8 bases. V lost 4 bases, J lost 2 bases, and 1 base stayed unmatched. The germline V gene encodes CDR1 MDHEN and CDR2 SYDVKM. The CDR3 has 14 amino acids. The CDR3 nucleotides read TGTGCCAGCAGTTCGGGACAGGGCAATCAGCCCCAGCATTTT. This translates into CASSSGQGNQPQHF.

This clonotype has at least ten counts. The V and J genes are TRBV10-3 and TRBJ1-6, with D possibly being TRBD1 (6 bases). The V gene lost 6 bases and the J gene lost 6 bases, with 21 bases spanning the gap. Looked up from germline, CDR1 is ENHRY and CDR2 is SYGVKD. This CDR3 comprises 17 residues. The CDR3 reads CAIRDVPGHGRNSPLHF. CDR3 nucleotide sequence: TGTGCCATCAGAGACGTCCCGGGACACGGGCGTAATTCACCCCTCCACTTT.

The table lists this clonotype with many counts. The rearrangement links TRBV20-1 to TRBJ1-2; possible D gene TRBD1, 5 bases. Germline V gene data show CDR1 as DFQATT and CDR2 as SNEGSKA (reference sequence). The CDR3 contains 15 residues. V lost 3 bases to trimming and J lost 2 bases, with 16 bases between them. CDR3 DNA sequence: TGCAGTGCTAGGAAATCCGGCGGGACGAACTATGGCTACACCTTC. It yields the protein CSARKSGGTNYGYTF.

The table lists this clonotype with a few counts. This chain connects TRBV9 to TRBJ1-1, with D hard to call. With 4 bases removed from V and 0 bases from J, the gap between germline ends came to 7 bases. The CDR3 runs to 13 residues. Germline lookup yields CDR1 SGDLS and CDR2 YYNGEE. In nucleotides, the CDR3 is TGTGCCAGCAGCCCTTATATGAACACTGAAGCTTTCTTT. Its translation: CASSPYMNTEAFF.

This clonotype was recorded many times. The V gene is TRBV18, the J gene TRBJ2-2; 10 bases are shared with TRBD1. The CDR3 has 16 amino acids. Germline CDR1 is KGHSH and CDR2 is LQKENI. V dropped 5 bases and J dropped 0; count of bases not matched to a gene: 3. CDR3 sequence reads: CASSKTGGANTGELFF. CDR3 in DNA: TGTGCCAGCTCAAAGACAGGGGGCGCGAACACCGGGGAGCTGTTTTTT.